This TCR beta chain comes out of a study of blood T cells in healthy people across ages. Study-wide results and caveats: Diversity was higher, and naive CD4+ cells more numerous, in long-lived donors than in aged donors. Estimates based on one million T cells were treated as lower bounds.

Through a sample-barcoded 5' primer and a J-beta primer mix, a second PCR was run for roughly 7 to 12 cycles. Through a template-switch adaptor with 12 random nucleotides, each cDNA molecule received a tag. TCRdb reprocessed the 5' RACE reads via MiXCR and lists one record per CDR3 protein. This table holds fewer than 700,000 distinct CDR3 sequences, roughly 41% found once. This clonotype was seen a handful of times. Its antigen is unidentified. Researchers collected approximately 9.5 milliliters of peripheral blood from every single donor. What was sequenced was blood. The TCR was taken from an elderly man in good health.

The CDR3 loop is CASRIAGGPREQYF. The CDR3 region has the DNA TGCGCCAGCAGAATAGCGGGAGGGCCACGCGAGCAGTACTTC. The chain recombines TRBV5-1 with TRBJ2-7, with 11 bases lining up with TRBD2. The germline V gene has CDR1 SGHRS and CDR2 YFSETQ. V shed 5 bases and J 6 bases; nucleotides not matched to a gene: 7. This CDR3 is built from 14 residues.